A single sample gave rise to the 24 T cell receptor beta chains below, sequenced in a study of cytomegalovirus exposure and HLA in healthy donors. The PCR made use of 60 Vbeta and 13 Jbeta primers. Measured with immunoSEQ multiplex PCR; TCRdb has only the in-frame clones, and not every one. The table shows about 150,000 clones, with about 10% occurring only once. The sample consisted of PBMCs. Every receptor here comes from a woman between 40 and 55 years old in good health and CMV-seropositive.

Only a few counts were recorded for this clone. This chain links TRBV7-9 with TRBJ1-1; the D is unclear. The germline gives CDR1 SEHNR, CDR2 FQNEAQ (reference sequence). CDR3 size: 13 residues. Trimming removed 3 bases at V and 0 bases at J, with 5 bases between. DNA of the CDR3: TGTGCCAGCAGCTTGGAGTTGAACACTGAAGCTTTCTTT. Protein sequence: CASSLELNTEAFF.

This clone was seen only a few times. This sequence joins TRBV7-6 and TRBJ2-7; TRBD2 agrees at 7 bases. Trimming took 2 bases from V and 1 from J; bases not matched to a gene: 5. Germline V gene lookup returns CDR1 SGHVS and CDR2 FNYEAQ. The length of the CDR3 is 15 residues. CDR3 sequence reads: CASSLSGTGSYEQYF. In DNA form, the CDR3 reads TGTGCCAGCAGCTTAAGCGGGACGGGATCCTACGAGCAGTACTTC.

V is TRBV4-1 and J is TRBJ2-5; 8 positions match TRBD2. The CDR3 is 14 amino acids. Per the germline V gene, CDR1 is MGHRA and CDR2 is YSYEKL. Losses at the gene ends were 1 base for V and 5 bases for J; bases not matched to a gene: 3. The CDR3 loop is CASSQVRGDETQYF. The CDR3 region has the DNA TGCGCCAGCAGCCAAGTGCGGGGGGACGAGACCCAGTACTTC.

There are a few counts of this clone. This chain uses TRBV27 with TRBJ1-4; TRBD1 is a possible D gene (6 bases). The CDR3 has 16 amino acids. Between the trimmed V and J ends, which lost 4 bases and 7 bases, there was a span of 19 bases. Germline CDR1 and CDR2: MNHEY and SMNVEV (reference sequence). The CDR3 region is CASSSNLRGGGEKLFF. The CDR3 DNA sequence: TGTGCCAGCAGTTCGAACCTCAGGGGTGGAGGTGAAAAACTGTTTTTT.

This clone was detected many times. This chain joins TRBV6-6 and TRBJ2-3; 7 bases are a match to TRBD2. The CDR3 has 15 amino acids. The V segment lost 1 base and the J segment 1 base; nucleotides outside the gene matches: 2. The germline V gene has CDR1 MNHNY and CDR2 SVGAGI (reference sequence). For the CDR3, the DNA is TGTGCCAGCAGTTACTGGGGGGGTGGCACAGATACGCAGTATTTT. This encodes CASSYWGGGTDTQYF.

V is TRBV19 and J is TRBJ2-1; D might be TRBD1 (5 bases). Germline lookup yields CDR1 LNHDA and CDR2 SQIVND (reference sequence). Deletions cut 5 bases from V and 4 bases from J, with 12 bases between. This CDR3 spans 14 amino acids. The DNA for the CDR3 is TGTGCCAGTAGTGGAGCAGGGCTATACAATGAGCAGTTCTTC. Amino acid sequence: CASSGAGLYNEQFF.

A few counts support this clone. This chain uses TRBV5-1 with TRBJ2-2, with 10 bases identical to TRBD1. Germline CDR1 reads SGHRS; CDR2 reads YFSETQ. V shed 3 bases and J 4 bases; nucleotides not matched to a gene: 6. The CDR3 has 16 residues. The CDR3 sequence: CASSSRQGAVTGELFF. DNA of the CDR3: TGCGCCAGCAGCTCCCGACAGGGGGCGGTCACCGGGGAGCTGTTTTTT.

This chain connects TRBV29-1 to TRBJ1-5; 7 bases fit TRBD1. Trimming removed 6 bases from V and 4 bases from J; junction bases left unmatched: 6. This CDR3 region has 13 residues. Germline CDR1 reads SQVTM; CDR2 reads ANQGSEA. The CDR3 nucleotides read TGCAGCGTCGCACAGGGGCTAAATCAGCCCCAGCATTTT. Translation: CSVAQGLNQPQHF.

This clone showed up just a few times. This chain links TRBV5-1 with TRBJ1-3; D possibly corresponds to TRBD1 (5 bases). This CDR3 is built from 14 residues. Germline assignment: CDR1 SGHRS and CDR2 YFSETQ. Deletions cut 5 bases from V and 0 bases from J, with 9 bases between. CDR3 sequence (DNA): TGCGCCAGCAGACAGGACTACTCTGGAAACACCATATATTTT. Translating gives CASRQDYSGNTIYF.

This rearrangement joins TRBV5-4 to TRBJ2-7, with 7 bases fitting TRBD2. The germline CDR1 and CDR2 sequences are SGHNT and YYREEE (reference sequence). This CDR3 is 12 amino acids long. After removal of 5 bases from V and 11 bases from J, the junction contained 10 bases not matched to a gene. The CDR3 nucleotides are TGTGCCAGCAGGAAACCGGGAGGAACGGAGTACTTC. Amino acids: CASRKPGGTEYF.

This clone was seen a few times. The chain's CDR3 is CASSLLAGGLSEQFF. The CDR3 nucleotides are TGTGCCAGCAGCTTACTAGCGGGGGGGCTCAGTGAGCAGTTCTTC. The V and J genes are TRBV5-6 and TRBJ2-1, with 13 positions matching TRBD2. The CDR3 extends over 15 amino acids. The germline V gene has CDR1 SGHDT and CDR2 YYEEEE. J lost 9 bases, V lost 2 bases, and 5 bases had no gene match.

This clone came up a few times. The chain is built from TRBV7-3 and TRBJ2-2; weak D call: TRBD1 (6 bases). V shed 1 base and J shed 4 bases, with 7 bases lying between them. This CDR3 contains 14 residues. CDR1 is SGHTA, CDR2 FQGTGA, per germline. CDR3 bases: TGTGCCAGCAGCTTAAAAGGGGGCACCGGGGAGCTGTTTTTT. It specifies CASSLKGGTGELFF.

In this sample, this clone turned up a few times. This CDR3 is CASSLEPSGAQETQYF. The CDR3 region has the DNA TGCGCCAGCAGCTTGGAACCTAGCGGGGCCCAAGAGACCCAGTACTTC. This sequence joins TRBV5-1 and TRBJ2-5; 9 bases agree with TRBD2. This CDR3 comprises 16 residues. V gave up 0 bases and J gave up 1 base; unmatched junction bases: 4. Germline CDR1 SGHRS, CDR2 YFSETQ. Full variable domain (outside the CDR3, taken from reference TRBV5-1 and TRBJ2-5): KAGVTQTPRYLIKTRGQQVTLSCSPISGHRSVSWYQQTPGQGLQFLFEYFSETQRNKGNFPGRFSGRQFSNSRSEMNVSTLELGDSALYLCASSLEPSGAQETQYFGPGTRLLVL.

This clone was recorded a few times. J is TRBJ1-6 and V is TRBV6-5; 8 nucleotides line up with TRBD1. J lost 6 bases, V lost 2 bases, and 6 bases had no gene match. The CDR3 contains 16 residues. Germline V gene lookup returns CDR1 MNHEY and CDR2 SVGAGI. CDR3 in DNA: TGTGCCAGCAGTTACGATTTGACAGGGGCTAATTCACCCCTCCACTTT. The encoded protein is CASSYDLTGANSPLHF.

The chain joins TRBV2 to TRBJ2-7, with a possible D match to TRBD1 (6 bases). Looked up from germline, CDR1 is SNHLY and CDR2 is FYNNEI. The V and J ends lost 6 bases and 3 bases respectively, with 9 bases between them. The CDR3 covers 12 residues. CDR3 coding DNA: TGTGCCAGCAGGAGGGACAACTACGAGCAGTACTTC. Its translation is CASRRDNYEQYF. The whole variable domain, filled in from reference TRBV2 and TRBJ2-7, reads EPEVTQTPSHQVTQMGQEVILRCVPISNHLYFYWYRQILGQKVEFLVSFYNNEISEKSEIFDDQFSVERPDGSNFTLKIRSTKLEDSAMYFCASRRDNYEQYFGPGTRLTVT.

This clone was found a few times. The chain joins TRBV6-1 to TRBJ1-2; perhaps TRBD1 as D (6 bases). The length of the CDR3 is 14 residues. Germline V lookup: CDR1 MNHNS, CDR2 SASEGT. Between the trimmed V and J ends, which lost 1 base and 4 bases, there was a span of 10 bases. The CDR3 nucleotides read TGTGCCAGCAGTGAAGGGGACACCCTCTATGGCTACACCTTC. It yields the protein CASSEGDTLYGYTF.

This clone was picked up a small number of times. This chain uses TRBV13 with TRBJ2-1; 11 bases map to TRBD2. The V gene end was trimmed by 7 bases and the J gene end by 4 bases; junction bases not matched to a gene: 6. The germline V gene has CDR1 PRHDT and CDR2 FYEKMQ (reference sequence). This CDR3 is built from 15 residues. The CDR3 DNA reads as TGTGCCAGCATCCTAGCGGGGGGCAATTACAATGAGCAGTTCTTC. It translates to CASILAGGNYNEQFF. Together with reference TRBV13 and TRBJ2-1, the CDR3 gives the full variable domain: AAGVIQSPRHLIKEKRETATLKCYPIPRHDTVYWYQQGPGQDPQFLISFYEKMQSDKGSIPDRFSAQQFSDYHSELNMSSLELGDSALYFCASILAGGNYNEQFFGPGTRLTVL.

The V call is TRBV14, the J call TRBJ2-1, with no clear D. The CDR3 extends over 16 amino acids. The germline gives CDR1 SGHDN, CDR2 FVKESK. Trimming pared 7 bases from V and 0 bases from J, leaving 16 bases between. CDR3 sequence (DNA): TGTGCCAGCAAGTTGGCGGCGGAGAGCTCCTACAATGAGCAGTTCTTC. It yields the protein CASKLAAESSYNEQFF.

In its sample, this clone was seen a few times. The V call is TRBV9, the J call TRBJ1-2, with TRBD1 as a possible D gene (6 bases). Trimming took 4 bases from V and 4 from J, leaving 14 bases between them. CDR3 length equals 14 residues. Germline V gene lookup returns CDR1 SGDLS and CDR2 YYNGEE. CDR3 protein: CASSPGQFSYGYTF. The CDR3 nucleotides are TGTGCCAGCAGCCCTGGACAGTTTTCCTATGGCTACACCTTC.

The V and J genes are TRBV5-6 and TRBJ1-2; 8 bases align to TRBD1. The CDR3 runs to 13 residues. The V gene's germline CDR1 is SGHDT and CDR2 YYEEEE. After removal of 4 bases from V and 8 bases from J, the junction contained 7 bases not matched to a gene. This chain's CDR3 is CASSPQGVLGYTF. For the CDR3, the DNA is TGTGCCAGCAGCCCACAGGGGGTCTTGGGCTACACCTTC.

The sample holds a few counts of this clone. J is TRBJ1-1 and V is TRBV18; D might be TRBD1 (5 bases). CDR1 and CDR2 (germline): KGHSH, LQKENI. The CDR3 is made up of 14 amino acids. Trimming shortened V by 3 bases and J by 4 bases, and 12 bases separated the two germline ends. The CDR3 DNA reads TGTGCCAGCTCACCCCCGCAGGGCCTCACTGAAGCTTTCTTT. As protein: CASSPPQGLTEAFF. The variable domain in full, completed from reference TRBV18 and TRBJ1-1, reads NAGVMQNPRHLVRRRGQEARLRCSPMKGHSHVYWYRQLPEEGLKFMVYLQKENIIDESGMPKERFSAEFPKEGPSILRIQQVVRGDSAAYFCASSPPQGLTEAFFGQGTRLTVV.

This clone was picked up a small number of times. The rearrangement uses TRBV7-2 and TRBJ2-3; 7 bases are a match to TRBD2. The CDR3 has 14 residues. CDR1 SGHTA and CDR2 FQGNSA come from the germline V gene. The V and J ends lost 1 base and 3 bases, in that order; junction bases with no gene match: 1. In DNA form, the CDR3 reads TGTGCCAGCAGCTTAGTGGGAGGGACAGATACGCAGTATTTT. Translated, it gives CASSLVGGTDTQYF. Full variable domain (remainder filled in from reference TRBV7-2 and TRBJ2-3): GAGVSQSPSNKVTEKGKDVELRCDPISGHTALYWYRQSLGQGLEFLIYFQGNSAPDKSGLPSDRFSAERTGGSVSTLTIQRTQQEDSAVYLCASSLVGGTDTQYFGPGTRLTVL.

This clone occurred a few times. V gene TRBV4-1 combines with J gene TRBJ1-6; D call uncertain. Germline V lookup: CDR1 MGHRA, CDR2 YSYEKL. Trimming removed 0 bases at V and 7 bases at J, with 7 bases between. CDR3 length: 14 amino acids. For the CDR3, the DNA is TGCGCCAGCAGCCAAGAAGGAGGGAATTCACCCCTCCACTTT. Amino acids: CASSQEGGNSPLHF.

This clone was picked up a small number of times. The gene calls are TRBV13 and TRBJ2-1, with D possibly being TRBD2 (5 bases). Germline V gene data show CDR1 as PRHDT and CDR2 as FYEKMQ (reference sequence). The V gene lost 2 bases and the J gene lost 8 bases, with 7 bases spanning the gap. This CDR3 is built from 12 residues. The CDR3 DNA follows: TGTGCCAGCAGCTTACAGCGGTATGAGCAGTTCTTC. Translation gives CASSLQRYEQFF.